This is a list of T cell receptor beta chains from one sample in a study of CD8+ T cells in alopecia areata. Assay: immunoSEQ multiplex PCR; the TCRdb copy retains only in-frame clones and omits some. The repertoire consists of about 94,000 clones, with 70% to 80% occurring once and the leading ten covering 15% to 20%. The sequences come from CD8+ T cells sorted from blood, collected between weeks 43 and 45, from a patient treated with tofacitinib. The origin of the receptors is a human donor with alopecia areata. Each CDR3 is given with its conserved first and last residue. Fields, in order: D gene, V gene, clone size, J gene, CDR3 protein, CDR3 DNA. A D gene is named only where the DNA matches it firmly. Some rows mark clone size as missing; the rest say once, few, many or name a class of expanded clone.

>TRBD2|TRBV10-3|few|TRBJ2-1
CAIGTSGNEQFF
TGTGCCATAGGGACTAGCGGCAATGAGCAGTTCTTC
>TRBD2|TRBV4-1|-|TRBJ2-1
CASSQLAGGAYNEQFF
TGCGCCAGCAGCCAACTAGCGGGGGGTGCCTACAATGAGCAGTTCTTC
>-|TRBV7-2|-|TRBJ1-5
CASSFYNRADQPQHF
TGTGCCAGCAGCTTTTATAACAGGGCGGACCAGCCCCAGCATTTT
>-|TRBV19|-|TRBJ2-1
CASTGPAYNEQFF
TGTGCCAGTACAGGGCCGGCCTACAATGAGCAGTTCTTC
>-|TRBV19|-|TRBJ1-1
CASSAGKNTEAFF
TGTGCCAGTAGTGCAGGAAAGAACACTGAAGCTTTCTTT
>-|TRBV4-3|few|TRBJ2-7
CASSQDIRGGEQYF
TGCGCCAGCAGCCAAGATATTAGGGGTGGCGAGCAGTACTTC
>-|TRBV7-2|-|TRBJ2-7
CASSRGGGNYEQYF
TGTGCCAGCAGCCGCGGTGGGGGAAACTACGAGCAGTACTTC
>-|TRBV25-1|-|TRBJ1-1
CASSGAGLGWEDTEAFF
TGTGCCAGCAGTGGGGCCGGACTAGGGTGGGAAGACACTGAAGCTTTCTTT
>TRBD2|TRBV29-1|-|TRBJ2-7
CSVEGGRGSSYEQYF
TGCAGCGTTGAAGGGGGGAGGGGCAGCTCCTACGAGCAGTACTTC
>TRBD1|TRBV30|once|TRBJ2-7
CAWSEGQGVIYEQYF
TGTGCCTGGAGTGAAGGACAGGGGGTTATCTACGAGCAGTACTTC
>TRBD2|TRBV30|-|TRBJ2-7
CAWSEGSGGGEQYF
TGTGCCTGGAGTGAGGGGAGCGGGGGAGGCGAGCAGTACTTC
>-|TRBV7-9|-|TRBJ2-1
CASSLMGGGTHNEQFF
TGTGCCAGCAGCTTAATGGGGGGCGGTACACACAATGAGCAGTTCTTC
>-|TRBV6-4|-|TRBJ2-2
CASTPGSDTGELFF
TGTGCCAGCACCCCAGGGTCGGACACCGGGGAGCTGTTTTTT
>-|TRBV28|-|TRBJ1-4
CASSTGIGSEKLFF
TGTGCCAGCAGTACAGGGATAGGGAGTGAAAAACTGTTTTTT
>-|TRBV15|-|TRBJ1-1
CATSPRTELNTEAFF
TGTGCCACCAGCCCGAGAACGGAGCTGAACACTGAAGCTTTCTTT
>-|TRBV7-2|-|TRBJ1-1
CASSGRGPAEAFF
TGTGCCAGCAGCGGCAGGGGACCGGCTGAAGCTTTCTTT
>TRBD2|TRBV5-1|-|TRBJ2-7
CASSTGLAGVSYEQYF
TGCGCCAGCAGCACCGGACTAGCGGGTGTATCCTACGAGCAGTACTTC
>-|TRBV7-9|many|TRBJ2-7
CASSLGGSWDEQYF
TGTGCCAGCAGCTTAGGAGGGTCGTGGGACGAGCAGTACTTC
>-|TRBV7-9|few|TRBJ1-1
CASSLAPRGTEAFF
TGTGCCAGCAGCTTAGCCCCCAGGGGCACTGAAGCTTTCTTT
>-|TRBV27|once|TRBJ2-7
CASSSVSSYEQYF
TGTGCCAGCAGTTCGGTGAGCTCCTACGAGCAGTACTTC
>-|TRBV29-1|few|TRBJ1-1
CSADTGNTEAFF
TGCAGCGCAGATACTGGTAACACTGAAGCTTTCTTT
>TRBD2|TRBV9|-|TRBJ2-1
CASSVGSGGGYNEQFF
TGTGCCAGCAGCGTAGGTAGCGGGGGAGGCTACAATGAGCAGTTCTTC
>TRBD2|TRBV7-6|-|TRBJ2-2
CASSLAPSGGATGELFF
TGTGCCAGCAGCTTAGCGCCCAGCGGGGGGGCCACCGGGGAGCTGTTTTTT
>-|TRBV5-1|-|TRBJ2-7
CASSPSFGTEQYF
TGCGCCAGCAGCCCCAGTTTCGGCACCGAGCAGTACTTC
>-|TRBV30|once|TRBJ2-3
CAWSLGDTQYF
TGTGCCTGGAGCCTCGGGGATACGCAGTATTTT